This is a list of T cell receptor beta chains from one sample in a study of T cell responses to AZD1222 COVID-19 vaccine. TCRdb's copy holds only in-frame clones and misses some; the assay was immunoSEQ multiplex PCR. The sample has about 90,000 clones, approximately 90% seen once. This sample comprised peripheral blood, obtained on day 0 of MenACWY control vaccination. The receptors stem from an adult in good health. Both conserved end residues are part of each CDR3. Each record gives: V gene, J gene, CDR3 protein.

TRBV7-2	TRBJ1-1	CASSFRELWTEAFF
TRBV11-2	TRBJ1-2	CASSLDYGGGYGYTF
TRBV15	TRBJ2-7	CATSREPGAYPYEQYF
TRBV5-1	TRBJ2-6	CASSSTTVPGANVLTF
TRBV5-1	TRBJ2-6	CASSLGGVSGANVLTF
TRBV28	TRBJ1-5	CASSATRGSQPQHF
TRBV14	TRBJ2-2	CASSRKGQGRTGELFF
TRBV12-3/TRBV12-4	TRBJ2-7	CASKRDGYEQYF
TRBV5-4	TRBJ2-3	CASSPEGGRGITDTQYF
TRBV19	TRBJ2-7	CASSNGARGYEQYF
TRBV3-1/TRBV3-2	TRBJ2-7	CASSPGLASAYEQYF
TRBV29-1	TRBJ2-1	CSVEEGRYYNEQFF
TRBV24-1	TRBJ2-1	CATTDRTYNEQFF
TRBV28	TRBJ1-4	CASSPGTTSSKLFF
TRBV7-2	TRBJ1-3	CASSNQGGPGNTIYF
TRBV7-9	TRBJ1-2	CASSPGQGVTRGYTF
TRBV19	TRBJ2-5	CASMDRAQETQYF
TRBV24-1	TRBJ2-2	CATSDPLAGAGELFF
TRBV28	TRBJ2-3	CASSLAGGPSNTQYF
TRBV4-3	TRBJ1-1	CASSLTGGTEAFF
TRBV6-5	TRBJ2-1	CALTGRGYNEQFF
TRBV7-2	TRBJ2-1	CASSSPTGGYEQFF
TRBV25-1	TRBJ2-7	CASSEGQGLYEQYF